These 9 T cell receptor beta chains were sequenced from one sample in a study of T cells in localized non-small cell lung cancer. Only in-frame clones appear in the TCRdb table, and some are missing; sequencing was by immunoSEQ multiplex PCR. Of about 33,000 clones detected, roughly 90% appear once; the ten largest clones hold 2% to 2.5%. Sequences were derived from peripheral blood, sampled before any cancer treatment. Source of these receptors: a female donor of 60 years or more with stage I lung adenocarcinoma.

The sample holds one count of this clone. CDR3 DNA: TGTGCCAGCAGCGTAGCTACAGGGATAGGTGAAAAACTGTTTTTT. Translated, it gives CASSVATGIGEKLFF. V is TRBV9 and J is TRBJ1-4, with D maybe TRBD1 (6 bases). The CDR3 totals 15 residues. Germline values: CDR1 SGDLS, CDR2 YYNGEE. Trimming took off 0 bases at V and 7 bases at J, with 13 bases between the two ends. Filled out from reference TRBV9 and TRBJ1-4, the complete variable domain reads DSGVTQTPKHLITATGQRVTLRCSPRSGDLSVYWYQQSLDQGLQFLIQYYNGEERAKGNILERFSAQQFPDLHSELNLSSLELGDSALYFCASSVATGIGEKLFFGSGTQLSVL.

The CDR3 DNA sequence: TGTGCCAGTAGTATAGGAGGGGAGCAGTTCTTC. Protein: CASSIGGEQFF. This sequence joins TRBV19 and TRBJ2-1, with a weak D call TRBD2 (5 bases). The germline V gene encodes CDR1 LNHDA and CDR2 SQIVND (reference sequence). The CDR3 covers 11 residues. Trimming stripped 1 base from V and 10 bases from J, with 5 bases between.

This clone has just one count. The rearrangement uses TRBV7-8 and TRBJ1-1; TRBD1 might be the D (5 bases). V lost 1 base to trimming and J lost 6 bases, with 15 bases between them. The germline V gene encodes CDR1 SGHVS and CDR2 FQNEAQ. This CDR3 contains 15 residues. The CDR3 loop is CASSLGQTMGAEAFF. The CDR3 nucleotides read TGTGCCAGCAGCTTAGGACAGACAATGGGAGCTGAAGCTTTCTTT.

The chain has TRBV7-2 and TRBJ2-7; D not resolved. Germline CDR1 SGHTA, CDR2 FQGNSA. This CDR3 has 15 amino acids. The germline V and J ends were trimmed by 5 bases and 2 bases, with 16 bases remaining between them. CDR3 sequence (DNA): TGTGCCAGCAGCCTAGGTGGGCAGGCCGCCTACGAGCAGTACTTC. It yields the protein CASSLGGQAAYEQYF.

The chain joins TRBV28 to TRBJ1-1, with 7 bases aligning to TRBD1. CDR1 and CDR2 from the germline V gene are MDHEN and SYDVKM. V shed 4 bases and J 6 bases; nucleotides not matched to a gene: 11. This CDR3 has 15 residues. The DNA of the CDR3 is TGTGCCAGCAGTTCCCGGGGGAACAGGGGCCCTGAAGCTTTCTTT. Its translation is CASSSRGNRGPEAFF.

This clone is a singleton in its sample. J is TRBJ1-4 and V is TRBV12-5; 8 bases line up with TRBD1. Losses at the gene ends were 5 bases for V and 5 bases for J; bases not matched to a gene: 7. CDR1 is LGHNT, CDR2 FRNRAP, per germline. The CDR3 is 15 amino acids. The CDR3 is CASGPFGTGNEKLFF. The CDR3 DNA is TGTGCTAGTGGTCCCTTTGGGACAGGAAATGAAAAACTGTTTTTT.

The J gene is TRBJ1-5, the V gene TRBV19; the D gene is possibly TRBD1 (6 bases). CDR1 LNHDA and CDR2 SQIVND come from the germline V gene (reference sequence). The V end lost 7 bases, the J end lost 11 bases, and 18 bases lay between the germline ends. The CDR3 consists of 13 residues. CDR3 nucleotides: TGTGCCAGTAAGAGGACAGCGGGTTCCGCCCAGCATTTT. This sequence encodes CASKRTAGSAQHF.

Points on this clone: The junction differs from germline at one of its ends, possibly a read error. The chain carries TRBV6-1 and TRBJ1-5; D perhaps matches TRBD1 (5 bases). This CDR3 has 13 amino acids. Germline V gene data show CDR1 as MNHNS and CDR2 as SASEGT. The CDR3 sequence: CASSEAREGRRYF. CDR3 DNA: TGTGCCAGCAGTGAAGCGCGGGAGGGGCGCAGGTATTTT.

This rearrangement joins TRBV6-5 to TRBJ2-7; perhaps TRBD2 as D (6 bases). The germline CDR1 and CDR2 sequences are MNHEY and SVGAGI. V was cut by 2 bases and J by 6 bases, with 8 bases left in between. This CDR3 has 12 residues. CDR3 DNA: TGTGCCAGCAGTTACCCGGGGGTCGAGCAGTACTTC. It is translated as CASSYPGVEQYF.